Listed below are T cell receptor beta chains from one sample, sequenced in a study of identical twins. In TCRdb, the 5' RACE reads were re-called with MiXCR into one record per CDR3 protein. This table holds some 1,600,000 distinct CDR3 sequences, 25% to 35% found once. Sequencing was performed on cord blood. The receptors come from a newborn girl in good health. CDR3s leave out the opening cysteine and the closing phenylalanine or tryptophan. Fields, in order: CDR3 protein, V gene, J gene.

CDR3: SVATRVTDTQY
V: TRBV29-1
J: TRBJ2-3

CDR3: ASSLARTSGGDTQY
V: TRBV5-1
J: TRBJ2-3

CDR3: ASSPFEGSPLH
V: TRBV14
J: TRBJ1-6

CDR3: ASSLGFLGTSGRTYELY
V: TRBV5-1
J: TRBJ2-7

CDR3: SVQKGTYNEQF
V: TRBV29-1
J: TRBJ2-1

CDR3: ASSQDSIQASSNQPQH
V: TRBV4-2
J: TRBJ1-5

CDR3: ASSRDRTPEKLF
V: TRBV7-9
J: TRBJ1-4

CDR3: ASSTGLVAGRSSYEQY
V: TRBV2
J: TRBJ2-7

CDR3: ASSLDMGSGRRTDTQY
V: TRBV11-2
J: TRBJ2-3

CDR3: ASRADRVAYNEQF
V: TRBV2
J: TRBJ2-1

CDR3: ASSLAETRKETQY
V: TRBV7-9
J: -

CDR3: ASSLNRHRYTEAF
V: TRBV13
J: TRBJ1-1

CDR3: SARTGEDSPLN
V: TRBV20-1
J: TRBJ1-6

CDR3: ASSPTSGRYNEQY
V: TRBV6-5
J: TRBJ2-7

CDR3: ASSLSGSGETQY
V: TRBV3-1
J: TRBJ2-5

CDR3: SARLDVVGELF
V: TRBV20-1
J: TRBJ2-2

CDR3: ASSQQGAGTEAF
V: TRBV18
J: TRBJ1-1

CDR3: ASSLMGRGGTSYNEQF
V: TRBV7-6
J: TRBJ2-1

CDR3: ASSNNHGLYATNEKLF
V: TRBV7-6
J: TRBJ1-4

CDR3: ASSYSTGPFSYEQY
V: TRBV6-5
J: TRBJ2-7

CDR3: AISVRERVEQY
V: TRBV10-3
J: TRBJ2-7

CDR3: ASSLSLTTQRYEQY
V: TRBV27
J: TRBJ2-7

CDR3: ASRYPYRSYNEQF
V: TRBV14
J: TRBJ2-1

CDR3: ASKPNSEKLF
V: TRBV12-3/TRBV12-4
J: TRBJ1-4

CDR3: ASSFDSYYEQY
V: TRBV28
J: TRBJ2-7

CDR3: SGRAGPYEQY
V: TRBV29-1
J: TRBJ2-7

CDR3: SVEDPGGQGAYEQF
V: TRBV29-1
J: TRBJ2-1

CDR3: ASSLGTSGSLGADTQY
V: TRBV5-1
J: TRBJ2-3

CDR3: ASSLFSGTNEKLF
V: TRBV28
J: TRBJ1-4

CDR3: ASSLLGLSIGYT
V: TRBV5-6
J: TRBJ1-2

CDR3: ASTLRASVYNEQY
V: TRBV12-3/TRBV12-4
J: -

CDR3: ASSWAGVRTDTQY
V: TRBV25-1
J: TRBJ2-3

CDR3: ASSLRGLPVNEQF
V: TRBV12-3/TRBV12-4
J: TRBJ2-1